These 14 T cell receptor beta chains originate from one sample sequenced in a study of regulatory T cells in long-lasting Graves disease. The TCR beta library used iRepertoire HTBI primers with Arm-PCR amplification of CDR3. TCRdb redid the calling of the multiplex PCR reads with MiXCR, one entry per CDR3 protein. Among more than 450,000 distinct CDR3 sequences listed, 12% were seen once. Sample time point: newly diagnosed GD, antithyroid drugs for less than 3 months. The TCR library was prepared using RNA isolated from PBMCs. These data are also associated with another study on T cells in Graves' hyperthyroidism and ophthalmopathy.

The sequences come from peripheral blood mononuclear cells (PBMCs), collected at new diagnosis, from a patient treated with antithyroid drugs. Receptors originate from a woman aged 30 to 39 with Graves disease.

This clonotype was observed once. The rearrangement links TRBV25-1 to TRBJ2-3; TRBD2 matches at 9 bases. Trimming at V came to 5 bases and at J to 0 bases, leaving 12 bases not matched to a gene. CDR1 and CDR2 from the germline V gene are MGHDK and SYGVNS. There are 18 residues in the CDR3. DNA of the CDR3: TGTGCCAGCAGTTCTTGGCCCCCCCTAGCGGGAAGCACAGATACGCAGTATTTT. Translation gives CASSSWPPLAGSTDTQYF.

J is TRBJ2-2 and V is TRBV28; 12 nucleotides line up with TRBD2. The CDR3 extends over 13 amino acids. CDR1 MDHEN and CDR2 SYDVKM come from the germline V gene. The chain's CDR3 is CVTSGRSTGELFF. DNA for the CDR3: TGTGTGACTAGCGGGAGAAGCACCGGGGAGCTGTTTTTT.

This clonotype was counted ten times or more. This chain uses TRBV7-2 with TRBJ2-1; a weak D match, TRBD1 (6 bases). The germline V and J ends were trimmed by 3 bases and 8 bases, with 14 bases remaining between them. The CDR3 extends over 14 amino acids. Per the germline V gene, CDR1 is SGHTA and CDR2 is FQGNSA. CDR3 in DNA: TGTGCCAGCAGCTTTTTAGGGGGAATCGATGAGCAGTTCTTC. It codes for CASSFLGGIDEQFF.

This clonotype has ten or more counts. The chain has TRBV27 and TRBJ2-1, with 12 bases matching TRBD2. The trim removed 4 bases at V and 4 bases at J, leaving 5 bases unmatched. There are 16 residues in the CDR3. CDR1 and CDR2 (germline): MNHEY, SMNVEV (reference sequence). In DNA form, the CDR3 reads TGTGCCAGCAGTTATACTAGCGGGAGGTTTTACAATGAGCAGTTCTTC. Amino acid sequence: CASSYTSGRFYNEQFF.

The chain carries TRBV11-2 and TRBJ1-4, with 8 positions matching TRBD1. The CDR3 sequence is 15 residues long. Germline CDR1 and CDR2: SGHAT and FQNNGV. With V trimmed by 6 bases and J by 3 bases, 6 bases remained unmatched. The CDR3 reads CASSVGQASNEKLFF. The CDR3 nucleotides are TGTGCCAGCAGTGTGGGACAGGCCTCTAATGAAAAACTGTTTTTT.

This clonotype was picked up a small number of times. The chain is built from TRBV5-8 and TRBJ1-2, with no clear D. V lost 1 base and J lost 8, with 6 bases in between. The CDR3 length is 11 residues. Germline CDR1 SGHTS, CDR2 YDEGEE. CDR3: CASSLIWGYTF. Here the CDR3 DNA reads TGTGCCAGCAGCTTGATCTGGGGCTACACCTTC.

The chain is built from TRBV5-1 and TRBJ2-1; no firm D call. The CDR3 sequence is 13 residues long. Trimming took off 1 base at V and 5 bases at J, with 7 bases between the two ends. Germline V gives CDR1 SGHRS, CDR2 YFSETQ. This chain's CDR3 is CASSLSYNNEQFF. The CDR3 region has the DNA TGCGCCAGCAGCTTGTCCTACAACAATGAGCAGTTCTTC.

This clonotype was counted a few times. The chain recombines TRBV28 with TRBJ2-7, with D perhaps matching TRBD1 (6 bases). This CDR3 spans 15 amino acids. Germline CDR1 and CDR2: MDHEN and SYDVKM. The V and J ends lost 3 bases and 6 bases respectively, with 18 bases between them. The CDR3 DNA reads TGTGCCAGCAGTTTTCCGTCGGACAGCTCCGGCGAGCAGTACTTC. Translation: CASSFPSDSSGEQYF.

The CDR3 is CASLSRAGDNGQYF. The CDR3 coding sequence is TGTGCCAGCCTTTCTCGGGCAGGGGATAACGGGCAGTACTTC. The chain couples TRBV28 to TRBJ2-7; D possibly corresponds to TRBD1 (6 bases). The V gene's germline CDR1 is MDHEN and CDR2 SYDVKM. The V end lost 8 bases, the J end lost 9 bases, and 23 bases lay between the germline ends. The CDR3 has 14 amino acids.

The table lists this clonotype with a few counts. The chain links TRBV18 to TRBJ1-5; 9 nucleotides match TRBD1. CDR3 length equals 16 residues. V gave up 4 bases and J gave up 7 bases; unmatched junction bases: 11. In germline, CDR1 is KGHSH, CDR2 LQKENI. The CDR3 coding sequence is TGTGCCAGCTCACGGGAGGGGGACAGGGTGAGCCAGCCCCAGCATTTT. Translated, it gives CASSREGDRVSQPQHF.

This clonotype occurred a few times. V usage is TRBV30 and J usage is TRBJ2-1; D is possibly TRBD1 (5 bases). Trimming pared 0 bases from V and 4 bases from J, leaving 10 bases between. This CDR3 is 14 amino acids long. CDR1 and CDR2 (germline): GTSNPN, SVGIG (reference sequence). The CDR3 loop is CAWSVGAGYNEQFF. As DNA, the CDR3 is TGTGCCTGGAGTGTAGGAGCAGGGTACAATGAGCAGTTCTTC.

Turning to this clonotype: A read error is the likely source, as a far larger clone sits one nucleotide away. The chain has TRBV14 and TRBJ2-7; tentatively, D is TRBD2 (6 bases). Per germline, CDR1 SGHDN and CDR2 FVKESK. Trimming shortened V by 0 bases and J by 10 bases, and 13 bases separated the two germline ends. This CDR3 is built from 13 residues. For the CDR3, the DNA is TGTGCCAGCAGCCAAGATCCTGGGGAGGCCCAGTACTTC. Its protein product is CASSQDPGEAQYF.

This clonotype occurred many times. Written as DNA, the CDR3 is TGTGCCAGCAGTGAGGGGGACACCGCTGAAGCTTTCTTT. This translates into CASSEGDTAEAFF. J is TRBJ1-1 and V is TRBV6-1, with D perhaps TRBD1 (6 bases). The CDR3 loop spans 13 amino acids. Trimming cost V 3 bases and J 6 bases, with 11 bases left between them. Germline V gives CDR1 MNHNS, CDR2 SASEGT.

The V call is TRBV15, the J call TRBJ2-6; D is undetermined. The CDR3 runs 15 residues. Germline V gene sequence: CDR1 LNHNV, CDR2 YYDKDF (reference sequence). Trimming stripped 2 bases from V and 2 bases from J, with 7 bases between. CDR3: CATSRPEAGANVLTF. The CDR3 DNA reads TGTGCCACCAGCAGACCAGAGGCTGGGGCCAACGTCCTGACTTTC.